This paragraph covers one TCR beta chain sequence. Its cognate antigen is unknown. Germline CDR1 LGHNA, CDR2 YNFKEQ. Deletions cut 4 bases from V and 8 bases from J, with 14 bases between. The CDR3 covers 14 residues. The source of the sample is a study of radiation and T cells in renal cell carcinoma. General study points: Top tumor clonotypes rose in blood 2 weeks post-radiation, then contracted.

Time point indicated: baseline pretreatment blood. Treatment of the sample: 15 Gy SBRT to primary tumor, nephrectomy 4 weeks later. Radiation-treated patients gave blood at baseline, week 2 and week 4. TCRdb's copy holds only in-frame clones and misses some; the assay was immunoSEQ multiplex PCR. The sample holds approximately 45,000 clones, 65% to 90% seen once. The chain couples TRBV4-2 to TRBJ1-4; D unresolved. Material: blood, obtained from a patient whose treatment included radiotherapy and nephrectomy. The receptor was derived from a woman aged 65 to 85 with renal cell carcinoma. CDR3 amino acids: CASSPYTVGEKLFF. In nucleotides, the CDR3 is TGTGCCAGCAGCCCCTATACTGTCGGGGAAAAACTGTTTTTT.